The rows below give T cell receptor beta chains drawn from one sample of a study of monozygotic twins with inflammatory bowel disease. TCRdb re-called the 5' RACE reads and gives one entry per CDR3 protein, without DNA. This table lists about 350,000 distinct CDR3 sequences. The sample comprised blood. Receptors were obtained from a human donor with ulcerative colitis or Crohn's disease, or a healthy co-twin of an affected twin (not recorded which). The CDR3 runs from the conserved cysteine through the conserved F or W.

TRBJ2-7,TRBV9,CASSATEKSSYEQYF
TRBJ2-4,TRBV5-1,CASSLEFNIQYF
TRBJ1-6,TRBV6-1,CASNRQTSYNSPLHF
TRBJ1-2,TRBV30,CAWSVPWQLNYGYTF
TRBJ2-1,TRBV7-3,CASSLTVWGLADNEQFF
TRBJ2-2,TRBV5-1,CASSLGAQKVPGELFF
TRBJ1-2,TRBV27,CASSRAQTSNYGYTF
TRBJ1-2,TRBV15,CATRREGSAYGYTF
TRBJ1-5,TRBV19,CASSKGRDSNQPQHF
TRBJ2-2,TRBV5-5,CASSLVVGAGELFF
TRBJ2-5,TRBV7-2,CASSSNTETQYF
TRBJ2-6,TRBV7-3,CASSLKGVSGANVLTF
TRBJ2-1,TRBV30,CAWSKSGATYNEQFF
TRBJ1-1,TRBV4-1,CASSTRAMNTEAFF
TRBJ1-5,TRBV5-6,CASSYSMGSNQPQHF
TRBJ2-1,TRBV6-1,CASSPSIVQNEQFF
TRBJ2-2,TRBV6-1,CASSELPGYGPWELFF
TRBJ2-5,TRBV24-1,CATSDPTGKQETQYF
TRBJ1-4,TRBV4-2,CASSPTGEANEKLFF
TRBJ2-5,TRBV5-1,CASSRAGEETQYF
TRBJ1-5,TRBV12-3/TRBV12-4,CASSLGDRAPRNQPQHF
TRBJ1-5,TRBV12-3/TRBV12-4,CASSYTGARSQPQHF
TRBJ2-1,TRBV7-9,CASSFAGTGVYNEQFF
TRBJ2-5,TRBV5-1,CASSALGAGQETQYF
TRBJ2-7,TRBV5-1,CASSSLGQGAFGEQYF
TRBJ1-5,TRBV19,CASSQESNQPQHF
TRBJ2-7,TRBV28,CASSLPPRGWEYSSYEQYF
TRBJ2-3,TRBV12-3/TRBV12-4,CASTERVGTDTQYF
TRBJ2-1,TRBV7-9,CATSPGKGGPSYNEQFF
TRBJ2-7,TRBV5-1,CASSPGQAIEQYF
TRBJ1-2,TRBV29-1,CSVPKTGGYGYTF